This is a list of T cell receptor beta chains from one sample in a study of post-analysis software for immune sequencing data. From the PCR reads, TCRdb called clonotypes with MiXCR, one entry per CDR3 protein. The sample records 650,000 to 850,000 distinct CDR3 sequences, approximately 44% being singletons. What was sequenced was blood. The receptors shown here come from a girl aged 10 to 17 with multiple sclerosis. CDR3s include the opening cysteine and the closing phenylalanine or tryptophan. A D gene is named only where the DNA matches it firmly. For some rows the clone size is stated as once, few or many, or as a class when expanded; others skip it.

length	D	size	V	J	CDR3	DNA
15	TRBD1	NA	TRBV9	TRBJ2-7	CASSVRDRASYEQYF	TGTGCCAGCAGCGTAAGGGACAGGGCGTCCTACGAGCAGTACTTC
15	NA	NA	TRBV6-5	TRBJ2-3	CASTTQGSTADTQYF	TGTGCCAGCACCACCCAAGGGAGTACGGCAGATACGCAGTATTTT
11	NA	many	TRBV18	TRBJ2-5	CASSQKETQYF	TGTGCCAGCAGCCAGAAAGAGACCCAGTACTTC
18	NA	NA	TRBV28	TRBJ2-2	CATPPGAGVSLNTGELFF	TGTGCCACCCCTCCAGGGGCGGGAGTCTCCCTGAACACCGGGGAGCTGTTTTTT
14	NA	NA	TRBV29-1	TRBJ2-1	CSLYLGSPYNEQFF	TGCAGCCTTTATTTGGGTAGCCCCTACAATGAGCAGTTCTTC
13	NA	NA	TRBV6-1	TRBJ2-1	CASSANFWGNGFF	TGTGCCAGCAGTGCAAACTTTTGGGGGAACGGGTTCTTC
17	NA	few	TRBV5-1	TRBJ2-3	CASSFTLERVSTDTQYF	TGCGCCAGCAGCTTCACTTTGGAGCGGGTTAGCACAGATACGCAGTATTTT
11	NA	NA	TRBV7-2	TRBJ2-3	CASSPGRSQYF	TGTGCCAGCAGCCCAGGGAGGTCGCAGTATTTT
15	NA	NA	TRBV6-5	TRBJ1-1	CASSFGRGVRAEAFF	TGTGCCAGCAGTTTTGGACGGGGCGTAAGGGCTGAAGCTTTCTTT
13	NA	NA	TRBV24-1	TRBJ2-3	CATSEEGTDTQYF	TGTGCCACCAGTGAGGAGGGTACAGATACGCAGTATTTT
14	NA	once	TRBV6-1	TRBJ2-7	CASSDHDGTYEQYF	TGTGCCAGCAGTGACCACGACGGCACCTACGAGCAGTACTTC
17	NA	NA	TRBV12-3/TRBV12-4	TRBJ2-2	CASSLVRTHSVGGELFF	TGTGCCAGCAGTTTAGTTAGGACCCACTCGGTCGGAGGGGAGCTGTTTTTT
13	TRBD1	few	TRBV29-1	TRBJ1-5	CSVGTGAYQPQHF	TGCAGCGTCGGGACAGGGGCTTATCAGCCCCAGCATTTT
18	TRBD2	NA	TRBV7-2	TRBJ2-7	CASSLGPGLAGLSYEQYF	TGTGCCAGCAGCTTAGGGCCGGGACTAGCGGGTCTCTCCTACGAGCAGTACTTC
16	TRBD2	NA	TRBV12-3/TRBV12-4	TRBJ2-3	CASWGAGGLRSDTQYF	TGTGCCAGCTGGGGAGCGGGAGGCCTCAGGTCAGATACGCAGTATTTT
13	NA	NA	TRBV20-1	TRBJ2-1	CSARGLDVYEQFF	TGCAGTGCTAGAGGACTAGATGTTTATGAGCAGTTCTTC
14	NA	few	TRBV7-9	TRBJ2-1	CASSLAAVVDEQFF	TGTGCCAGCAGCTTAGCCGCAGTTGTGGATGAGCAGTTCTTC
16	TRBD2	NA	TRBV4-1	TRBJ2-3	CASSQTLAGTTDTQYF	TGCGCCAGCAGCCAAACTCTAGCGGGCACGACAGATACGCAGTATTTT
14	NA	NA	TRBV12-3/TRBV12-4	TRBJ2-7	CASSSYSNSYEQYF	TGTGCCAGCAGTTCTTACAGCAACTCCTACGAGCAGTACTTC
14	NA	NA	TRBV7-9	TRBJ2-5	CASSKTGFQETQYF	TGTGCCAGCAGCAAGACAGGATTCCAAGAGACCCAGTACTTC
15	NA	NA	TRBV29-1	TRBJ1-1	CSVEVRAVLNTEAFF	TGCAGCGTTGAAGTCCGGGCGGTATTGAACACTGAAGCTTTCTTT
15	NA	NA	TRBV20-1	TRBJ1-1	CSASRGGIMNTEAFF	TGCAGTGCTAGTCGCGGGGGGATAATGAACACTGAAGCTTTCTTT
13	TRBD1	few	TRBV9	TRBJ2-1	CASSETGEVEQFF	TGTGCCAGCAGCGAGACAGGGGAGGTTGAGCAGTTCTTC
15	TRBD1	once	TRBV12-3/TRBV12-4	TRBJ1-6	CASRDDRGYNSPLHF	TGTGCCAGCAGAGACGACAGGGGCTATAATTCACCCCTCCACTTT
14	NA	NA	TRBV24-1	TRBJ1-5	CATSDPGRGQPQHF	TGTGCCACCAGTGATCCAGGGAGGGGACAGCCCCAGCATTTT
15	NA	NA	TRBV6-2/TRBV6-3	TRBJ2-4	CASSTVKGLSNEQYF	TGTGCCAGCAGCACCGTGAAGGGGTTAAGCAATGAGCAGTACTTC
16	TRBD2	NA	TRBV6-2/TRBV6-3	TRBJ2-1	CASSPRRGLAGNEQFF	TGTGCCAGCAGTCCACGCCGGGGGCTAGCGGGGAATGAGCAGTTCTTC
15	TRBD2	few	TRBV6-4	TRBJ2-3	CASSPTSGGPLAQYF	TGTGCCAGCAGTCCGACTAGCGGGGGTCCCCTGGCGCAGTATTTT
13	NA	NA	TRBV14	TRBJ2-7	CASSLGTFLEQYF	TGTGCCAGCAGCCTTGGGACTTTTCTCGAGCAGTACTTC
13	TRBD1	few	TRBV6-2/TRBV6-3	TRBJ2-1	CASTDRGMNEQFF	TGTGCCAGCACGGACAGGGGCATGAATGAGCAGTTCTTC
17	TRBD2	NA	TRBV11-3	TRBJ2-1	CASSSSEWTSGGNEQFF	TGTGCCAGCAGCTCAAGTGAATGGACTAGCGGGGGCAATGAGCAGTTCTTC
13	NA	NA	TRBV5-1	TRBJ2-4	CASSPETWDIQYF	TGCGCCAGCAGCCCCGAGACGTGGGACATTCAGTACTTC
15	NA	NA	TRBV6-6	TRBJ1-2	CASSYSVAQGYGYTF	TGTGCCAGCAGTTACTCAGTGGCCCAGGGGTATGGCTACACCTTC
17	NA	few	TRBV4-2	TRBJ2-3	CASSQVGSGISTDTQYF	TGTGCCAGCAGCCAAGTGGGTTCCGGCATTAGCACAGATACGCAGTATTTT
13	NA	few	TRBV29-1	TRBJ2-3	CSVENPDPYAVYF	TGCAGCGTTGAGAACCCCGACCCATACGCAGTGTATTTT
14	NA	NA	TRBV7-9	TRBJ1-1	CASTPWATEAEAFF	TGTGCCAGCACCCCGTGGGCAACGGAGGCTGAAGCTTTCTTT
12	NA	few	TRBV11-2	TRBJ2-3	CASSPTMDTQYF	TGTGCCAGCAGCCCCACCATGGATACGCAGTATTTT
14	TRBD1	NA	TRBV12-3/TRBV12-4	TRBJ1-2	CTSSPDPQGVGYTF	TGTACCAGCAGTCCGGACCCCCAGGGGGTTGGCTACACCTTC
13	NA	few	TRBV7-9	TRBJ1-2	CASSSHTTWGYTF	TGTGCCAGCAGCTCCCATACTACATGGGGCTACACCTTC
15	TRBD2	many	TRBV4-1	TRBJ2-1	CASRNGTSGRHEQFF	TGCGCCAGTAGGAACGGGACTAGCGGGAGACATGAGCAGTTCTTC
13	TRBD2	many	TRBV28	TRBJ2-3	CASSSSGRDTQYF	TGTGCCAGCAGTTCTAGCGGGAGAGATACGCAGTATTTT
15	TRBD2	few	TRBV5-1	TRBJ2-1	CASTDKRGGYNEQFF	TGCGCCAGCACCGACAAGCGGGGGGGGTACAATGAGCAGTTCTTC
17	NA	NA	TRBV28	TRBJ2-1	CASGDPTIGRGYNEQFF	TGTGCCAGCGGGGATCCTACAATCGGGCGGGGCTACAATGAGCAGTTCTTC